The 3 T cell receptor beta chains reported below all come from one sample, sequenced in a study of T-cell memory formation after mild COVID-19. TCRdb ran MiXCR on the 5' RACE reads and lists one entry per CDR3 protein. The table includes more than 150,000 distinct CDR3 sequences, around 18% detected once. Sequenced material: PBMCs or a T cell subset sorted from them (not recorded which). The receptors come from a young man who had mild COVID-19 (a few samples of this study predate the infection). Cell type and time point are not known.

The J gene is TRBJ2-4, the V gene TRBV28; 8 bases agree with TRBD1. In germline, CDR1 is MDHEN, CDR2 SYDVKM. V shed 6 bases and J 5 bases; nucleotides not matched to a gene: 6. The CDR3 loop spans 14 amino acids. The CDR3 DNA reads as TGTGCCAGCAGACCCACGGACAGGGAAAACATTCAGTACTTC. Encoded protein: CASRPTDRENIQYF.

The chain recombines TRBV7-2 with TRBJ1-5; D is unresolved. Germline V gene lookup returns CDR1 SGHTA and CDR2 FQGNSA. Trimming cost V 3 bases and J 3 bases, with 12 bases left between them. The CDR3 contains 15 residues. The CDR3 loop reads CASSFVEGYNQPQHF. In DNA, the CDR3 is TGTGCCAGCAGCTTTGTTGAGGGTTACAATCAGCCCCAGCATTTT.

This clonotype was counted ten times or more. J is TRBJ1-5 and V is TRBV20-1; 7 bases are shared with TRBD1. Per germline, CDR1 DFQATT and CDR2 SNEGSKA (reference sequence). Trimming at V came to 5 bases and at J to 4 bases, leaving 14 bases not matched to a gene. The CDR3 runs 16 residues. CDR3 residues: CSADLFGPRGNQPQHF. CDR3 DNA: TGCAGTGCTGACCTTTTCGGGCCCAGGGGGAATCAGCCCCAGCATTTT.